Sequencing of this T cell receptor beta chain was carried out in a study of T cell changes during pregnancy in multiple sclerosis. Per the germline V gene, CDR1 is LNHDA and CDR2 is SQIVND (reference sequence). The CDR3 covers 14 residues. V shed 0 bases and J shed 6 bases, with 11 bases lying between them. Clones were sequenced by immunoSEQ multiplex PCR, and TCRdb holds only the in-frame ones, with some missing. The profile shows about 40,000 clones, approximately 90% of them singletons. Sequencing used PBMCs (not recorded whether the cells were cultured). This clonotype originated in a female donor with multiple sclerosis, enrolled in a pregnancy study. This chain links TRBV19 with TRBJ1-2; possible D gene TRBD1, 5 bases. The CDR3 DNA reads as TGTGCCAGTAGTATAGACCCCCGCAGGGATGGCTACACCTTC. It specifies CASSIDPRRDGYTF.